This entry concerns a single TCR beta chain. The antigen is unknown. The CDR3 covers 16 residues. CDR1 and CDR2 from the germline V gene are LNHNV and YYDKDF (reference sequence). With V trimmed by 1 base and J by 6 bases, 8 bases remained unmatched. The repertoire was sequenced with immunoSEQ multiplex PCR; TCRdb's copy has only in-frame clones and lacks some. Seen here are 84,000 or so clones, 81% observed once, and the top ten hold roughly 5.2%. The sample is drawn from a study of a mutant IDH1 vaccine in newly diagnosed glioma. About the research overall: Either 4-6 weeks after radiotherapy alone or alongside temozolomide, vaccination was begun. Visit timing is recorded as week 35 for V12 and week 47 for V13. Before enrollment, the patients had been treated with radiotherapy alone, temozolomide alone, or both together. Most of them had received both.

Described time point: week 47, end of study. The vaccine gave 300 ug of a 20-mer mutant IDH1 peptide subcutaneously per dose. This TCR was sampled from a man aged 40-50 years with glioma. The source material was PBMCs, sampled from a glioma patient whose treatment included an IDH1 peptide vaccine. The V gene is TRBV15, the J gene TRBJ1-5; 8 nucleotides align to TRBD1. The CDR3 DNA is TGTGCCACCAGCAGAGGAGGACAGGGACGAGGTCAGCCCCAGCATTTT. It codes for CATSRGGQGRGQPQHF.